These T cell receptor beta chains were read from a single sample in a study of a mutant IDH1 vaccine in newly diagnosed glioma. Some clones are missing from TCRdb's copy, which holds only in-frame ones; the method was immunoSEQ multiplex PCR. This table holds around 63,000 clones, about 91% found once. The specimen was PBMCs, collected from a glioma patient treated with radiotherapy, temozolomide or both. All receptors come from a man aged 50 or older with glioma. CDR3s include the opening cysteine and the closing phenylalanine or tryptophan. D genes are given only for firm matches. Where a row states a size, it is once, few, many or the class of an expanded clone; other rows omit it.

d_gene	abundance	v_gene	j_gene	CDR3nt	CDR3aa
NA	NA	TRBV7-4	TRBJ2-2	TGTGCCAGCAGCTTAGGACAGTCAAACACCGGGGAGCTGTTTTTT	CASSLGQSNTGELFF
NA	NA	TRBV5-8	TRBJ2-4	TGTGCCAGCAGCCCGCGGCGAAAGACCAGGGGTCCCACAGCCAAAAACATTCAGTACTTC	CASSPRRKTRGPTAKNIQYF
NA	NA	TRBV27	TRBJ1-1	TGTGCCAGCGGCAGGGAGAACACTGAAGCTTTCTTT	CASGRENTEAFF
TRBD2	NA	TRBV5-5	TRBJ2-1	TGTGCCAGCAGCTCTCTAGCGGGAGTAGCCTACAATGAGCAGTTCTTC	CASSSLAGVAYNEQFF
NA	NA	TRBV9	TRBJ2-7	TGTGCCAGCAGCGTAGGGAAGGGCTCCTACGAGCAGTACTTC	CASSVGKGSYEQYF
TRBD2	once	TRBV2	TRBJ2-4	TGTGCCAGCAGTGAATCAGGACTAGTTCAGTACTTC	CASSESGLVQYF
NA	NA	TRBV5-4	TRBJ2-7	TGTGCCAGCGGGGATCTATACGAGCAGTACTTC	CASGDLYEQYF
NA	NA	TRBV27	TRBJ1-4	TGTGCCAGCAAGGACCGAGGAGAAAAACTGTTTTTT	CASKDRGEKLFF
NA	NA	TRBV27	TRBJ2-7	TGTGCCAGCAGCATGGGATGGGAGCAGTACTTC	CASSMGWEQYF
TRBD1	NA	TRBV5-1	TRBJ1-1	TGCGCCAGCAGCTCCGAGGACAGGGGGAGGAACACTGAAGCTTTCTTT	CASSSEDRGRNTEAFF
TRBD1	once	TRBV9	TRBJ1-3	TGTGCCAGCAGCGTAGCCCGGGACAGGGGTCCTCAGTCTGGAAACACCATATATTTT	CASSVARDRGPQSGNTIYF
NA	NA	TRBV18	TRBJ2-5	TGTGCCAGCGCCCCTCCTGCGGGAGAGACCCAGTACTTC	CASAPPAGETQYF
TRBD1	NA	TRBV30	TRBJ1-2	TGTGCCTGGAGTGGGGGACAGCTCTATGGCTACACCTTC	CAWSGGQLYGYTF
NA	few	TRBV10-3	TRBJ2-1	TGTGCCATCAGTGGGGACCACCGCGAGCAGTTCTTC	CAISGDHREQFF
TRBD2	once	TRBV27	TRBJ2-1	TGTGCCAGCAGCCTCGGACTAGCGGGAGTCCACAATGAGCAGTTCTTC	CASSLGLAGVHNEQFF
TRBD1	few	TRBV4-2	TRBJ1-5	TGTGCCAGCAGCCAAGAGGGGGACAGGACTGGACAGCCCCAGCATTTT	CASSQEGDRTGQPQHF
TRBD2	NA	TRBV30	TRBJ2-5	TGTGCCTGGGTAGCGGGGGGGCGAGAGACCCAGTACTTC	CAWVAGGRETQYF
NA	NA	TRBV19	TRBJ2-1	TGTGCCAGTAGTATCACCGGGTCGGAATACAATGAGCAGTTCTTC	CASSITGSEYNEQFF
TRBD2	NA	TRBV9	TRBJ2-1	TGTGCCAGCAGCGTCACCCAGCGGGATTACAATGAGCAGTTCTTC	CASSVTQRDYNEQFF
NA	NA	TRBV27	TRBJ2-2	TGTGCCAGCAGTTTTGTGTGGGACCTGAACACCGGGGAGCTGTTTTTT	CASSFVWDLNTGELFF
NA	NA	TRBV6-1	TRBJ2-5	TGTGCCAGCAGTGAAGCGGGCCCCCTACAAGAGACCCAGTACTTC	CASSEAGPLQETQYF
TRBD1	NA	TRBV25-1	TRBJ1-2	TGTGCCAGCAGAAGGGGGCAAGACTATGGCTACACCTTC	CASRRGQDYGYTF
NA	NA	TRBV5-5	TRBJ1-2	TGTGCCAGCAGCTGGGCAATAGGGAGAAACTATGGCTACACCTTC	CASSWAIGRNYGYTF
NA	NA	TRBV10-3	TRBJ2-1	TGTGCCATCAGTGAGCCCGGGAAAGGAAATGAGCAGTTCTTC	CAISEPGKGNEQFF
NA	NA	TRBV9	TRBJ2-6	TGTGCCAGCAGCGTAGGTGGGGTCGACGTCCTGACTTTC	CASSVGGVDVLTF
NA	NA	TRBV6-1	TRBJ2-6	TGTGCCAGCAGTGGTGAGGGGGCTGGGGCCAACGTCCTGACTTTC	CASSGEGAGANVLTF
TRBD1	NA	TRBV13	TRBJ2-1	TGTGCCAGCAGCCGACCGGGACAGGGAGGCAATGAGCAGTTCTTC	CASSRPGQGGNEQFF